The rows below give T cell receptor beta chains drawn from one sample of a study of Tregs in tolerant kidney transplant recipients. Using immunoSEQ multiplex PCR, the repertoire was profiled, and TCRdb retains in-frame clones only, with some absent. The sample has fewer than 60,000 clones, roughly nine tenths seen once; the top ten hold approximately 14%. The sample was CD8+ T cells from blood (PBMCs), taken 24 months after the transplant. These receptors originate from a human patient who received a combined kidney and bone marrow transplant. Some T cells may trace back to the graft donor. Each CDR3 is given with its conserved first and last residue. D genes are given only for firm matches. Clone size is shown for a subset of rows, as once, few, many or a class of expanded clone.

j_call | cdr3_length | v_call | clone_size | d_call | cdr3_aa | cdr3_nt
TRBJ2-2 | 14 | TRBV5-1 | - | - | CASSLELRPGELFF | TGCGCCAGCAGCTTGGAATTGCGGCCCGGGGAGCTGTTTTTT
TRBJ2-3 | 15 | TRBV9 | - | TRBD2 | CASSVVGGGGDTQYF | TGTGCCAGCAGCGTAGTTGGGGGGGGAGGAGATACGCAGTATTTT
TRBJ1-2 | 13 | TRBV5-1 | - | TRBD1 | CASSGTGAYGYTF | TGCGCCAGCAGCGGGACAGGGGCCTATGGCTACACCTTC
TRBJ2-1 | 12 | TRBV15 | - | TRBD2 | CATSRGDGRGFF | TGTGCCACCAGCAGGGGGGATGGGAGGGGGTTCTTC
TRBJ2-7 | 16 | TRBV7-6 | once | - | CASSLAGTPFTYEQYF | TGTGCCAGCAGCTTAGCGGGGACACCGTTTACCTACGAGCAGTACTTC
TRBJ2-5 | 16 | TRBV7-9 | - | - | CASNGGLVSPKETQYF | TGTGCCAGCAACGGAGGCTTGGTGAGCCCGAAAGAGACCCAGTACTTC
TRBJ2-7 | 15 | TRBV28 | few | TRBD1 | CASSSRTGGLGEQYF | TGTGCCAGCAGTTCGCGGACAGGGGGCCTAGGGGAGCAGTACTTC
TRBJ2-3 | 14 | TRBV14 | - | - | CASSQVGGTDTQYF | TGTGCCAGCAGCCAAGTAGGGGGCACAGATACGCAGTATTTT
TRBJ2-1 | 16 | TRBV29-1 | - | TRBD2 | CSVEGLAGGSYNEQFF | TGCAGCGTTGAGGGACTAGCGGGAGGCTCCTACAATGAGCAGTTCTTC
TRBJ1-1 | 15 | TRBV4-2 | once | TRBD1 | CASSLGQPTYTEAFF | TGTGCCAGCAGCCTGGGACAGCCTACGTACACTGAAGCTTTCTTT
TRBJ1-2 | 14 | TRBV2 | once | - | CASSEAGGRYGYTF | TGTGCCAGCAGTGAAGCGGGGGGTCGCTATGGCTACACCTTC
TRBJ1-1 | 16 | TRBV27 | once | - | CASNWIPLAQNTEAFF | TGTGCCAGCAATTGGATCCCTCTAGCCCAGAACACTGAAGCTTTCTTT
TRBJ2-3 | 16 | TRBV7-9 | - | TRBD2 | CASSLPGTSFADTQYF | TGTGCCAGCAGCTTACCCGGGACTAGTTTTGCAGATACGCAGTATTTT
TRBJ1-4 | 13 | TRBV4-1 | few | - | CASSQVLGEKLFF | TGCGCCAGCAGCCAAGTCCTCGGTGAAAAACTGTTTTTT
TRBJ2-1 | 17 | TRBV28 | once | TRBD2 | CASSSRETSGRVNEQFF | TGTGCCAGCAGTTCCCGGGAGACTAGCGGGAGGGTTAATGAGCAGTTCTTC
TRBJ2-2 | 14 | TRBV19 | - | - | CASSLQGGFRELFF | TGTGCCAGTAGTCTACAGGGTGGCTTTCGGGAGCTGTTTTTT
TRBJ2-1 | 15 | TRBV7-3 | - | TRBD2 | CASSISGSSYNEQFF | TGTGCCAGCAGCATTAGCGGGAGCTCCTACAATGAGCAGTTCTTC
TRBJ2-3 | 16 | TRBV7-6 | - | TRBD2 | CASSQDGRGRPDTQYF | TGTGCCAGCAGCCAAGATGGGCGGGGGAGACCAGATACGCAGTATTTT
TRBJ2-5 | 15 | TRBV7-9 | - | - | CASSPGRQYQETQYF | TGTGCCAGCAGCCCAGGGCGGCAGTACCAAGAGACCCAGTACTTC
TRBJ2-7 | 15 | TRBV9 | - | TRBD2 | CASSPRTSGTYEQYF | TGTGCCAGCAGCCCTCGCACTAGCGGGACCTACGAGCAGTACTTC
TRBJ2-7 | 17 | TRBV21-1 | - | - | CASSSRKGDRGLHEQYF | TGTGCCAGCAGCAGCAGGAAAGGGGACAGGGGGCTGCACGAGCAGTACTTC
TRBJ1-3 | 15 | TRBV29-1 | few | - | CSVEDRGIPGNTIYF | TGCAGCGTTGAAGATCGAGGAATCCCCGGAAACACCATATATTTT
TRBJ1-5 | 14 | TRBV2 | - | - | CASRRQAPYQPQHF | TGTGCCAGCAGGCGACAGGCGCCTTATCAGCCCCAGCATTTT
TRBJ1-1 | 15 | TRBV9 | - | TRBD1 | CASTRSGTGGTEAFF | TGTGCCAGCACCCGTTCCGGGACAGGGGGGACTGAAGCTTTCTTT
TRBJ1-2 | 18 | TRBV12-2 | - | - | CASRLGTILGQGIYGYTF | TGTGCAAGTCGCTTAGGGACCATTCTGGGACAGGGGATCTATGGCTACACCTTC
TRBJ2-7 | 13 | TRBV4-3 | few | TRBD2 | CASGLAGGPEQYF | TGCGCCTCAGGGCTAGCGGGAGGGCCCGAGCAGTACTTC
TRBJ2-1 | 12 | TRBV14 | - | - | CASSQGFLEQFF | TGTGCCAGCAGCCAAGGTTTCCTCGAGCAGTTCTTC
TRBJ1-2 | 14 | TRBV7-9 | once | - | CASSYTGNYYGYTF | TGTGCCAGCAGCTATACAGGGAATTACTATGGCTACACCTTC
TRBJ1-2 | 16 | TRBV2 | - | TRBD1 | CASSEDGTGAFYGYTF | TGTGCCAGCAGTGAAGATGGGACAGGGGCGTTCTATGGCTACACCTTC
TRBJ2-7 | 15 | TRBV4-1 | - | TRBD1 | CASSPEPGQGYEQYF | TGCGCCAGCAGCCCAGAACCGGGACAGGGTTACGAGCAGTACTTC
TRBJ2-3 | 14 | TRBV11-2 | few | TRBD2 | CASSLLSGGDTQYF | TGTGCCAGCAGCTTACTTTCGGGGGGAGATACGCAGTATTTT
TRBJ2-3 | 17 | TRBV9 | - | TRBD1 | CASSRALGQGGTDTQYF | TGTGCCAGCAGCCGCGCCCTGGGACAGGGGGGCACAGATACGCAGTATTTT
TRBJ1-1 | 13 | TRBV27 | - | - | CASKWGGNTEAFF | TGTGCCAGCAAGTGGGGGGGAAACACTGAAGCTTTCTTT
TRBJ2-3 | 16 | TRBV2 | - | - | CASSEFSGENTDTQYF | TGTGCCAGCAGCGAATTTTCGGGGGAGAACACAGATACGCAGTATTTT
TRBJ2-1 | 14 | TRBV7-2 | - | - | CASSLGGSHNEQFF | TGTGCCAGCAGCTTAGGCGGGTCCCACAATGAGCAGTTCTTC
TRBJ2-1 | 16 | TRBV7-9 | - | - | CASSLVTAGVYNEQFF | TGTGCCAGCAGCTTAGTAACGGCAGGGGTCTACAATGAGCAGTTCTTC
TRBJ2-5 | 15 | TRBV7-9 | - | - | CASSPHDRRQETQYF | TGTGCCAGCAGTCCTCACGACAGGCGCCAAGAGACCCAGTACTTC
TRBJ2-7 | 15 | TRBV19 | - | TRBD1 | CASSHGTGAPYEQYF | TGTGCCAGTAGCCACGGGACAGGAGCACCCTACGAGCAGTACTTC
TRBJ2-2 | 15 | TRBV13 | - | TRBD1 | CASSHGTGLAGELFF | TGTGCCAGCAGCCATGGGACAGGTCTAGCCGGGGAGCTGTTTTTT
TRBJ2-7 | 13 | TRBV5-4 | once | - | CASSFGTGGEQYF | TGTGCCAGCAGCTTCGGCACCGGCGGGGAGCAGTACTTC
TRBJ1-6 | 15 | TRBV6-6 | - | TRBD1 | CASSPPGTGNSPLHF | TGTGCCAGCAGTCCACCGGGGACAGGGAATTCACCCCTCCACTTT
TRBJ2-1 | 14 | TRBV7-9 | - | - | CASSQQGTYNEQFF | TGTGCCAGCAGCCAACAGGGAACCTACAATGAGCAGTTCTTC
TRBJ1-2 | 14 | TRBV27 | - | - | CASSLSGQVHGYTF | TGTGCCAGCAGTTTATCGGGGCAGGTTCATGGCTACACCTTC